This is a list of T cell receptor beta chains from one sample in a study of shared clonotypes between healthy human individuals. TCRdb keeps only in-frame clones here, not all; method: immunoSEQ multiplex PCR. The data hold around 2.1 million clones, with 85% to 95% observed a single time. The sequenced sample consisted of naive CD8+ T cells from PBMCs. The receptor source for this set is a man between 18 and 29 years old in good health. Some clones in this sample may be carry-over from other donors' samples. CDR3s include the opening cysteine and the closing phenylalanine or tryptophan. Fields, in order: J gene, V gene, D gene, clone size, CDR3 DNA, CDR3 protein. D genes are given only for firm matches. Size values are once, few and many counts, or a class for expanded clones, and some rows have none.

J: TRBJ2-5
V: TRBV7-9
D: .
size: .
DNA: TGTGCCAGCAGCTTAGATCCGAAAGAAGAGACCCAGTACTTC
CDR3: CASSLDPKEETQYF

J: TRBJ2-1
V: TRBV27
D: TRBD2
size: .
DNA: TGTGCCAGCAGTTGGGGGACGGGCGGGAGAAATGAGCAGTTCTTC
CDR3: CASSWGTGGRNEQFF

J: TRBJ2-7
V: TRBV4-2
D: .
size: .
DNA: TGTGCCAGCAGCCCCGGAAGTGGACCGGACTACGAGCAGTACTTC
CDR3: CASSPGSGPDYEQYF

J: TRBJ2-3
V: TRBV6-6
D: TRBD2
size: .
DNA: TGTGCCAGCAGTTCTCTAGCGGGAGTTCCCACAGATACGCAGTATTTT
CDR3: CASSSLAGVPTDTQYF

J: TRBJ2-2
V: TRBV27
D: .
size: .
DNA: TGTGCCAGCAGTTTAGGGTTTGGCGGGGAGCTGTTTTTT
CDR3: CASSLGFGGELFF

J: TRBJ1-3
V: TRBV28
D: .
size: once
DNA: TGTGCCAGCAGTTCAGGGGTAGGCTCTGGAAACACCATATATTTT
CDR3: CASSSGVGSGNTIYF

J: TRBJ2-3
V: TRBV5-1
D: TRBD2
size: .
DNA: TGCGCCAGCAGCTTGGAGATACGGCTAGCGGGAGGGCCAACAGATACGCAGTATTTT
CDR3: CASSLEIRLAGGPTDTQYF

J: TRBJ2-2
V: TRBV4-1
D: .
size: .
DNA: TGCGCCAGCAGCCAAAATATGGGGACCGGGGAGCTGTTTTTT
CDR3: CASSQNMGTGELFF

J: TRBJ2-7
V: TRBV9
D: .
size: .
DNA: TGTGCCAGCAGCGTAGGAGGCAGTACCTACGAGCAGTACTTC
CDR3: CASSVGGSTYEQYF

J: TRBJ1-4
V: TRBV28
D: .
size: .
DNA: TGTGCCAGCAGCCAAGTCCGGGGCCGTGAAAAACTGTTTTTT
CDR3: CASSQVRGREKLFF

J: TRBJ2-7
V: TRBV6-9
D: .
size: .
DNA: TGTGCCAGCAGTTATTTTCGCCAGGGAGGGTACTTC
CDR3: CASSYFRQGGYF

J: TRBJ1-1
V: TRBV6-5
D: .
size: .
DNA: TGTGCCAGCACTCCCGGGACGATGAACACTGAAGCTTTCTTT
CDR3: CASTPGTMNTEAFF

J: TRBJ2-5
V: TRBV11-2
D: .
size: .
DNA: TGTGCCAGCAGCTTAGAACGGGGGCTCAGTACCCAGTACTTC
CDR3: CASSLERGLSTQYF

J: TRBJ1-1
V: TRBV10-3
D: TRBD1
size: .
DNA: TGTGCCATCAGTGTGGGGGACAGGGGGCTTCTGAACACTGAAGCTTTCTTT
CDR3: CAISVGDRGLLNTEAFF

J: TRBJ2-2
V: TRBV14
D: .
size: .
DNA: TGTGCCAGCAGCCAAGGGTGGGCAGGGAACACCGGGGAGCTGTTTTTT
CDR3: CASSQGWAGNTGELFF

J: TRBJ2-3
V: TRBV6-5
D: .
size: .
DNA: TGTGCCAGCAGCTTAGCGGAACAGGCAGATACGCAGTATTTT
CDR3: CASSLAEQADTQYF

J: TRBJ2-7
V: TRBV7-9
D: .
size: .
DNA: TGTGCCAGCAGCTTTCAGGGCCCCTACGAGCAGTACTTC
CDR3: CASSFQGPYEQYF

J: TRBJ2-5
V: TRBV11-2
D: .
size: .
DNA: TGTGCCAGCAGCTTAGGGACATGGCAAGAGACCCAGTACTTC
CDR3: CASSLGTWQETQYF

J: TRBJ2-2
V: TRBV7-2
D: TRBD1
size: .
DNA: TGTGCCAGCAGCCTGCTGACAGGGGCGGGCGGGGAGCTGTTTTTT
CDR3: CASSLLTGAGGELFF

J: TRBJ2-6
V: TRBV7-6
D: .
size: .
DNA: TGTGCCAGCAGCTTGGTGCCATCCGGGGCCAACGTCCTGACTTTC
CDR3: CASSLVPSGANVLTF

J: TRBJ2-7
V: TRBV5-1
D: .
size: .
DNA: TGCGCCAGCAGCTCCCGGACGTTGAGCTCCTACGAGCAGTACTTC
CDR3: CASSSRTLSSYEQYF

J: TRBJ2-1
V: TRBV6-6
D: TRBD2
size: .
DNA: TGTGCCAGCACCCTGGGGGGGTTGGGGATTGAGCAGTTCTTC
CDR3: CASTLGGLGIEQFF

J: TRBJ2-7
V: TRBV27
D: .
size: few
DNA: TGTGCCAGCAGTTTAGGCAGCACCTACGAGCAGTACTTC
CDR3: CASSLGSTYEQYF

J: TRBJ1-3
V: TRBV4-1
D: .
size: .
DNA: TGCGCCAGCAGCCAGGGAAGGTCAACCGTCTCTGGAAACACCATATATTTT
CDR3: CASSQGRSTVSGNTIYF

J: TRBJ2-7
V: TRBV6-1
D: TRBD1
size: .
DNA: TGTGCCAGCACCGGGACAGGGAGGAACGAGCAGTACTTC
CDR3: CASTGTGRNEQYF

J: TRBJ1-5
V: TRBV6-5
D: .
size: few
DNA: TGTGCCAGCAGCACGGGAGGGTTCAATCAGCCCCAGCATTTT
CDR3: CASSTGGFNQPQHF

J: TRBJ2-5
V: TRBV9
D: .
size: .
DNA: TGTGCCAGCAGCGTAGGATGGCGAGCTAACCAAGAGACCCAGTACTTC
CDR3: CASSVGWRANQETQYF

J: TRBJ2-1
V: TRBV6-5
D: TRBD2
size: once
DNA: TGTGCCAGCAGTCAGAGCGGGGGCTCCTACAATGAGCAGTTCTTC
CDR3: CASSQSGGSYNEQFF

J: TRBJ2-5
V: TRBV9
D: .
size: .
DNA: TGTGCCAGCAGCACACAACTAGTTGGAGAGACCCAGTACTTC
CDR3: CASSTQLVGETQYF

J: TRBJ2-1
V: TRBV18
D: .
size: .
DNA: TGTGCCAGCTCACCACCGCAGAACAATGAGCAGTTCTTC
CDR3: CASSPPQNNEQFF

J: TRBJ2-7
V: TRBV7-8
D: TRBD2
size: .
DNA: TGTGCCAGCAGCCCGGATGGGGGGGGCTCCTACGAGCAGTACTTC
CDR3: CASSPDGGGSYEQYF

J: TRBJ2-6
V: TRBV4-1
D: TRBD1
size: .
DNA: TGCGCCAGCAGCCACGTGGACAGGGGGCTCCCTGGGGCCAACGTCCTGACTTTC
CDR3: CASSHVDRGLPGANVLTF

J: TRBJ1-5
V: TRBV28
D: .
size: .
DNA: TGTGCCAGCACCTCCAGCGGGCGGAATCAGCCCCAGCATTTT
CDR3: CASTSSGRNQPQHF

J: TRBJ2-1
V: TRBV30
D: .
size: .
DNA: TGTGCCTGGAGTGCGGGGGTAGGGGTCGATGAGCAGTTCTTC
CDR3: CAWSAGVGVDEQFF

J: TRBJ2-1
V: TRBV6-5
D: TRBD1
size: .
DNA: TGTGCCAGCAGTTACTCCCTCGACAGGGGAGATGAGCAGTTCTTC
CDR3: CASSYSLDRGDEQFF

J: TRBJ2-3
V: TRBV5-1
D: .
size: .
DNA: TGCGCCAGCAGCTTGGAGGCTAGCACCCGGATCGGATATACGCAGTATTTT
CDR3: CASSLEASTRIGYTQYF

J: TRBJ2-5
V: TRBV6-4
D: TRBD1
size: .
DNA: TGTGCCAGCAGTGACCGGGACAGACAAGAGACCCAGTACTTC
CDR3: CASSDRDRQETQYF

J: TRBJ2-2
V: TRBV15
D: .
size: few
DNA: TGTGCCACCAGCGAGGGAGACACCGGGGAGCTGTTTTTT
CDR3: CATSEGDTGELFF

J: TRBJ2-2
V: TRBV19
D: .
size: .
DNA: TGTGCCAGTGGGGGTTTGGGTAGCGCCGGGGAGCTGTTTTTT
CDR3: CASGGLGSAGELFF

J: TRBJ2-7
V: TRBV5-1
D: .
size: .
DNA: TGCGCCAGCAGCTCCGGGGCAGAGGCCTACTACGAGCAGTACTTC
CDR3: CASSSGAEAYYEQYF

J: TRBJ2-2
V: TRBV28
D: .
size: .
DNA: .
CDR3: CASSQDGVFGEGTGELFF

J: TRBJ1-2
V: TRBV4-3
D: .
size: .
DNA: TGCGCCAGCAGCCAAGATTGGGCAGGGAGTTTGAAGGGCTACACCTTC
CDR3: CASSQDWAGSLKGYTF

J: TRBJ2-2
V: TRBV13
D: .
size: .
DNA: TGTGCCAGCAGCGTTGGAGGGAGAGCCGGGGAGCTGTTTTTT
CDR3: CASSVGGRAGELFF

J: TRBJ2-1
V: TRBV5-1
D: TRBD1
size: once
DNA: TGCGCCAGCAGCTTCGGGACCGGGACAGGGTGGGTAAAGCAGTTCTTC
CDR3: CASSFGTGTGWVKQFF

J: TRBJ2-3
V: TRBV9
D: TRBD2
size: .
DNA: TGTGCCAGCAGCATCCCGGGGACTAGCGGGACTGGACCTAGCACAGATACGCAGTATTTT
CDR3: CASSIPGTSGTGPSTDTQYF

J: TRBJ1-5
V: TRBV6-6
D: .
size: .
DNA: TGTGCCAGCAGTCGCCTAGGGCAGTACAATCAGCCCCAGCATTTT
CDR3: CASSRLGQYNQPQHF

J: TRBJ1-3
V: TRBV28
D: .
size: .
DNA: TGTGCCAGCGGGTCGGCAGAGGGGGTGATCTACTCTGGAAACACCATATATTTT
CDR3: CASGSAEGVIYSGNTIYF

J: TRBJ2-1
V: TRBV7-2
D: .
size: .
DNA: TGTGCCAGCAGCTTAGGGGCCCCAGGGACGGTTAACAATGAGCAGTTCTTC
CDR3: CASSLGAPGTVNNEQFF

J: TRBJ2-2
V: TRBV7-9
D: .
size: .
DNA: TGTGTCGGGGAGTCCCTGAACACCGGGGAGCTGTTTTTT
CDR3: CVGESLNTGELFF

J: TRBJ2-6
V: TRBV7-9
D: .
size: .
DNA: TGTGCCAGCAGCTCCCGGACGGGAAGCTCTGGGGCCAACGTCCTGACTTTC
CDR3: CASSSRTGSSGANVLTF

J: TRBJ2-2
V: TRBV7-9
D: .
size: .
DNA: TGTGCCAGCAGCTTGTGGGAGGGGGAGCTGTTTTTT
CDR3: CASSLWEGELFF

J: TRBJ1-2
V: TRBV7-9
D: TRBD1
size: .
DNA: TGTGCCAGCAGCCCCCCCCTGAGGCAGGGGGATGGCTACACCTTC
CDR3: CASSPPLRQGDGYTF

J: TRBJ1-1
V: TRBV7-3
D: TRBD1
size: few
DNA: TGTGCCAGCAGCCAAGACAGGGCCACTGAAGCTTTCTTT
CDR3: CASSQDRATEAFF